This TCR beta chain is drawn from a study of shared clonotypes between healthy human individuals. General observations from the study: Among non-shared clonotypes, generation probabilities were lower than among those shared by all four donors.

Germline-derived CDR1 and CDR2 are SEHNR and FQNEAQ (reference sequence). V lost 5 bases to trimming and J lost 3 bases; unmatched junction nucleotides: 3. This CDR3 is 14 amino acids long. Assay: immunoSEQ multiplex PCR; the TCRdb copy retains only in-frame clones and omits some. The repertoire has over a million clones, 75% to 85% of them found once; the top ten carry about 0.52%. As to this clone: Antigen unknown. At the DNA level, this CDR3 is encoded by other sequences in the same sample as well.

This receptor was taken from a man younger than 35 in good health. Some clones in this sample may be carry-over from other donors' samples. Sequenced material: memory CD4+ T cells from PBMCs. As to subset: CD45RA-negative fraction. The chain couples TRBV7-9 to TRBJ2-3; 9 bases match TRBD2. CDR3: CASSPGLATDTQYF. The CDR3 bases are TGTGCCAGCAGCCCTGGACTAGCGACAGATACGCAGTATTTT.